This T cell receptor beta chain was observed in a study of preoperative IRX-2 immunotherapy in early breast cancer. As for this clone: One junction end disagrees with the germline gene, perhaps due to a read error.

The treatment was: preoperative locoregional IRX-2 cytokine immunotherapy. Preoperative locoregional IRX-2 cytokine immunotherapy was tested in the phase Ib source study. CDR1 LNHNV and CDR2 YYDKDF come from the germline V gene (reference sequence). The CDR3 spans 16 residues. Assay used: immunoSEQ multiplex PCR; TCRdb lists only in-frame clones, some missing. The sample consists of a few thousand clones, over 60% of them appearing once. The clonotype comes from a human donor with breast cancer. The material was tumor tissue, obtained before IRX-2 immunotherapy. The V gene is TRBV15, the J gene TRBJ1-4; 10 bases line up with TRBD1. CDR3 amino acids: CASSVGTGATNEKLFF. The CDR3 nucleotides read TGTGCCAGCAGCGTAGGGACAGGGGCAACTAATGAAAAACTGTTTTTT. Based on the CDR3 plus reference TRBV15 and TRBJ1-4, the full variable domain is DAMVIQNPRYQVTQFGKPVTLSCSQTLNHNVMYWYQQKSSQAPKLLFHYYDKDFNNEADTPDNFQSRRPNTSFCFLDIRSPGLGDTAMYLCASSVGTGATNEKLFFGSGTQLSVL.